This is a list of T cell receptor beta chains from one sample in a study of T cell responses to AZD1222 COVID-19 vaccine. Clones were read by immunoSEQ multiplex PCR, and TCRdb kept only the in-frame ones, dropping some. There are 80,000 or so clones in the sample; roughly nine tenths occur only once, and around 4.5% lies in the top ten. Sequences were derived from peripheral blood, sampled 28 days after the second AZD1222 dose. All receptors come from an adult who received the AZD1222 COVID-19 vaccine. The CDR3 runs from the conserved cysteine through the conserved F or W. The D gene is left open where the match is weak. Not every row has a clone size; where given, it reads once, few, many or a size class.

cdr3_aa: CASSPLLGRGGTEAFF
cdr3_nt: TGTGCCAGCAGCCCGTTACTTGGACGCGGGGGCACTGAAGCTTTCTTT
j_call: TRBJ1-1
v_call: TRBV9
d_call: NA
clone_size: NA

cdr3_aa: CASSLTGQNTEAFF
cdr3_nt: TGTGCCAGCAGCTTAACGGGACAGAACACTGAAGCTTTCTTT
j_call: TRBJ1-1
v_call: TRBV11-2
d_call: NA
clone_size: NA

cdr3_aa: CASSLVDLGETQYF
cdr3_nt: TGTGCCAGCAGCTTAGTGGACCTAGGAGAGACCCAGTACTTC
j_call: TRBJ2-5
v_call: TRBV7-2
d_call: NA
clone_size: NA

cdr3_aa: CASTGSVWESGNTIYF
cdr3_nt: TGTGCCAGCACCGGGTCCGTTTGGGAGTCTGGAAACACCATATATTTT
j_call: TRBJ1-3
v_call: TRBV27
d_call: NA
clone_size: NA

cdr3_aa: CATSRGDREISYNEQFF
cdr3_nt: TGTGCCACCAGCAGAGGGGACAGGGAAATCTCCTACAATGAGCAGTTCTTC
j_call: TRBJ2-1
v_call: TRBV15
d_call: TRBD1
clone_size: NA

cdr3_aa: CASSQGEIPSDEQFF
cdr3_nt: TGCGCCAGCAGCCAAGGGGAAATCCCATCGGATGAGCAGTTCTTC
j_call: TRBJ2-1
v_call: TRBV4-1
d_call: NA
clone_size: once

cdr3_aa: CASSQDWGQGGDTQYF
cdr3_nt: TGCGCCAGCAGCCAAGATTGGGGACAGGGGGGGGATACGCAGTATTTT
j_call: TRBJ2-3
v_call: TRBV4-3
d_call: TRBD1
clone_size: few

cdr3_aa: CSVEDGTVSTDTQYF
cdr3_nt: TGCAGCGTTGAAGATGGGACAGTGAGCACAGATACGCAGTATTTT
j_call: TRBJ2-3
v_call: TRBV29-1
d_call: TRBD1
clone_size: NA

cdr3_aa: CASTTRDTEAFF
cdr3_nt: TGTGCCTCTACGACCCGGGACACTGAAGCTTTCTTT
j_call: TRBJ1-1
v_call: TRBV30
d_call: NA
clone_size: NA

cdr3_aa: CASSLRVGPNSPLHF
cdr3_nt: TGCGCCAGCAGCTTAAGGGTCGGCCCTAATTCACCCCTCCACTTT
j_call: TRBJ1-6
v_call: TRBV5-1
d_call: NA
clone_size: NA

cdr3_aa: CAWSVYPPEQFF
cdr3_nt: TGTGCCTGGAGTGTATACCCCCCAGAGCAGTTCTTC
j_call: TRBJ2-1
v_call: TRBV30
d_call: NA
clone_size: NA

cdr3_aa: CASSDSGEGYNEQFF
cdr3_nt: TGTGCCAGCAGTGACTCCGGAGAGGGCTACAATGAGCAGTTCTTC
j_call: TRBJ2-1
v_call: TRBV6-4
d_call: NA
clone_size: few

cdr3_aa: CASTRISSDTEAFF
cdr3_nt: TGTGCCAGCACCCGGATCTCGTCCGACACTGAAGCTTTCTTT
j_call: TRBJ1-1
v_call: TRBV6-5
d_call: NA
clone_size: NA

cdr3_aa: CASSPSTGPGRNTIYF
cdr3_nt: TGTGCCAGCAGCCCCTCGACAGGGCCAGGTCGAAACACCATATATTTT
j_call: TRBJ1-3
v_call: TRBV3-1/TRBV3-2
d_call: TRBD1
clone_size: once

cdr3_aa: CASSHRTDRADGYTF
cdr3_nt: TGCGCCAGCAGCCATAGAACCGACAGGGCGGATGGCTACACCTTC
j_call: TRBJ1-2
v_call: TRBV4-1
d_call: TRBD1
clone_size: NA

cdr3_aa: CASSGTGALGNTIYF
cdr3_nt: TGTGCCAGCAGTGGCACAGGGGCTCTTGGAAACACCATATATTTT
j_call: TRBJ1-3
v_call: TRBV27
d_call: TRBD1
clone_size: NA

cdr3_aa: CASRVGVGYTF
cdr3_nt: TGTGCCAGCAGGGTGGGGGTTGGCTACACCTTC
j_call: TRBJ1-2
v_call: TRBV28
d_call: NA
clone_size: NA

cdr3_aa: CSVGEGRQPQHF
cdr3_nt: TGCAGCGTTGGGGAGGGTCGTCAGCCCCAGCATTTT
j_call: TRBJ1-5
v_call: TRBV29-1
d_call: NA
clone_size: once

cdr3_aa: CASSQEMSLAGVNEQFF
cdr3_nt: TGTGCCAGCAGCCAAGAGATGAGTCTAGCGGGAGTCAATGAGCAGTTCTTC
j_call: TRBJ2-1
v_call: TRBV3-1/TRBV3-2
d_call: TRBD2
clone_size: NA

cdr3_aa: CASSRLTGDPLEPQHF
cdr3_nt: TGTGCCAGCAGTCGCCTTACAGGAGACCCGCTAGAGCCCCAGCATTTT
j_call: TRBJ1-5
v_call: TRBV2
d_call: NA
clone_size: NA

cdr3_aa: CAWSEGMGQANTGELFF
cdr3_nt: TGTGCCTGGAGCGAAGGAATGGGACAGGCAAACACCGGGGAGCTGTTTTTT
j_call: TRBJ2-2
v_call: TRBV30
d_call: TRBD1
clone_size: NA

cdr3_aa: CASSNGGWTEAFF
cdr3_nt: TGTGCCAGCAGCAACGGAGGTTGGACTGAAGCTTTCTTT
j_call: TRBJ1-1
v_call: TRBV6-2/TRBV6-3
d_call: NA
clone_size: NA

cdr3_aa: CASSLGSYNSPLHF
cdr3_nt: TGTGCCAGCAGCTTAGGCTCCTATAATTCACCCCTCCACTTT
j_call: TRBJ1-6
v_call: TRBV5-6
d_call: NA
clone_size: NA

cdr3_aa: CASSSGLAGGPRETQYF
cdr3_nt: TGTGCCAGCAGCTCCGGACTAGCGGGAGGGCCCCGGGAGACCCAGTACTTC
j_call: TRBJ2-5
v_call: TRBV7-8
d_call: TRBD2
clone_size: NA

cdr3_aa: CASSPGFSGANVLTF
cdr3_nt: TGCGCCAGCAGCCCCGGATTCTCTGGGGCCAACGTCCTGACTTTC
j_call: TRBJ2-6
v_call: TRBV4-3
d_call: NA
clone_size: NA

cdr3_aa: CASSNRGGLTEAFF
cdr3_nt: TGTGCCAGTAGTAACAGGGGAGGTTTGACTGAAGCTTTCTTT
j_call: TRBJ1-1
v_call: TRBV19
d_call: TRBD1
clone_size: once

cdr3_aa: CAISEGTGGNQPQHF
cdr3_nt: TGTGCCATCAGTGAAGGGACAGGGGGTAATCAGCCCCAGCATTTT
j_call: TRBJ1-5
v_call: TRBV10-3
d_call: TRBD1
clone_size: few

cdr3_aa: CSVGDTTGELFF
cdr3_nt: TGCAGCGTTGGGGACACCACCGGGGAGCTGTTTTTT
j_call: TRBJ2-2
v_call: TRBV29-1
d_call: NA
clone_size: NA

cdr3_aa: CASSQDRVTEAFF
cdr3_nt: TGTGCCAGCAGCCAGGACAGGGTCACTGAAGCTTTCTTT
j_call: TRBJ1-1
v_call: TRBV6-5
d_call: TRBD1
clone_size: few

cdr3_aa: CASSSGFPISSYNSPLHF
cdr3_nt: TGTGCCAGCAGTTCGGGCTTTCCGATAAGCTCCTATAATTCACCCCTCCACTTT
j_call: TRBJ1-6
v_call: TRBV28
d_call: NA
clone_size: few

cdr3_aa: CASSSAPLRTQYF
cdr3_nt: TGTGCCAGCAGTTCGGCCCCGCTTAGGACCCAGTACTTC
j_call: TRBJ2-5
v_call: TRBV6-6
d_call: NA
clone_size: once

cdr3_aa: CASQGVETQYF
cdr3_nt: TGTGCCAGCCAAGGGGTAGAGACCCAGTACTTC
j_call: TRBJ2-5
v_call: TRBV19
d_call: NA
clone_size: NA

cdr3_aa: CASSIARTADEKLFF
cdr3_nt: TGCGCCAGCAGCATCGCCCGGACAGCGGATGAAAAACTGTTTTTT
j_call: TRBJ1-4
v_call: TRBV5-1
d_call: NA
clone_size: NA

cdr3_aa: CTSSQDPPLTPSYEQYF
cdr3_nt: TGCACCAGCAGCCAAGATCCCCCCCTCACCCCTTCCTACGAGCAGTACTTC
j_call: TRBJ2-7
v_call: TRBV1
d_call: NA
clone_size: NA

cdr3_aa: CASSFGRTPTEAFF
cdr3_nt: TGTGCCAGCAGCTTTGGACGGACGCCGACTGAAGCTTTCTTT
j_call: TRBJ1-1
v_call: TRBV7-2
d_call: NA
clone_size: NA

cdr3_aa: CASSSREGGSKRAEAFF
cdr3_nt: TGTGCCAGCAGCTCCCGGGAGGGGGGATCGAAAAGGGCTGAAGCTTTCTTT
j_call: TRBJ1-1
v_call: TRBV11-2
d_call: NA
clone_size: NA

cdr3_aa: CASRSPMGHSPLHF
cdr3_nt: TGTGCCAGCCGGTCCCCAATGGGGCACTCACCCCTCCACTTT
j_call: TRBJ1-6
v_call: TRBV7-2
d_call: NA
clone_size: NA

cdr3_aa: CASSRPVIGGGGYTF
cdr3_nt: TGTGCCAGCAGCCGCCCCGTTATAGGGGGCGGTGGCTACACCTTC
j_call: TRBJ1-2
v_call: TRBV28
d_call: TRBD1
clone_size: NA

cdr3_aa: CSVEGGPGRMNTEAFF
cdr3_nt: TGCAGCGTTGAGGGGGGTCCGGGACGGATGAACACTGAAGCTTTCTTT
j_call: TRBJ1-1
v_call: TRBV29-1
d_call: NA
clone_size: NA

cdr3_aa: CASSRKIYEQYF
cdr3_nt: TGTGCCAGCAGCCGAAAGATTTACGAGCAGTACTTC
j_call: TRBJ2-7
v_call: TRBV6-6
d_call: NA
clone_size: NA